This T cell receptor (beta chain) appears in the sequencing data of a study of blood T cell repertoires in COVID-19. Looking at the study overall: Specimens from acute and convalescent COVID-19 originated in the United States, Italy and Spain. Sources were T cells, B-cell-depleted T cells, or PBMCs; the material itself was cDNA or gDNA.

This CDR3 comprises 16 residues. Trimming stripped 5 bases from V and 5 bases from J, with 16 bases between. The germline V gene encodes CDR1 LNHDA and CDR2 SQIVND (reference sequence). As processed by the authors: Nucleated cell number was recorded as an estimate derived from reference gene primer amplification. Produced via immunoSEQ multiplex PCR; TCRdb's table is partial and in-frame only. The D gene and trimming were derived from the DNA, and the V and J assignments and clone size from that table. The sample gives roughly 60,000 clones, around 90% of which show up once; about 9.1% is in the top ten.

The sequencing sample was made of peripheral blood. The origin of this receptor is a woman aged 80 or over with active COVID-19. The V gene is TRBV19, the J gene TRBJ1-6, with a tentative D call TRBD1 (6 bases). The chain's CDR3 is CASSQGQRRNNSPLHF. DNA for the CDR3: TGTGCCAGTAGTCAAGGACAGCGCAGGAATAATTCACCCCTCCACTTT.